The 2 T cell receptor beta chains listed next were all sequenced from one sample in a study of blood T cell repertoires in COVID-19. The method was immunoSEQ multiplex PCR; TCRdb's version includes in-frame clones alone and lacks a portion of them. The sample records around 200,000 clones, around 84% being singletons. The sequenced sample consisted of peripheral blood. The receptors here all came from a woman of 80 years or more with acute or convalescent COVID-19.

The CDR3 sequence: CASNLAGGSYNEQFF. The CDR3 nucleotides are TGTGCCAGCAATTTGGCGGGAGGGTCCTACAATGAGCAGTTCTTC. This sequence joins TRBV28 and TRBJ2-1; TRBD2 aligns across 9 bases. The germline CDR1 and CDR2 sequences are MDHEN and SYDVKM. The CDR3 totals 15 residues. The V gene end was trimmed by 7 bases and the J gene end by 1 base; junction bases not matched to a gene: 5.

This clone has just a few counts. The J gene is TRBJ1-5, the V gene TRBV18; no clear D. Trimming cost V 0 bases and J 0 bases, with 6 bases left between them. The CDR3 runs to 15 residues. Germline V gene data show CDR1 as KGHSH and CDR2 as LQKENI. This CDR3 is CASSPPSSSNQPQHF. Here the CDR3 DNA reads TGTGCCAGCTCACCACCTTCCTCTAGCAATCAGCCCCAGCATTTT. Full variable domain (missing parts from reference TRBV18 and TRBJ1-5): NAGVMQNPRHLVRRRGQEARLRCSPMKGHSHVYWYRQLPEEGLKFMVYLQKENIIDESGMPKERFSAEFPKEGPSILRIQQVVRGDSAAYFCASSPPSSSNQPQHFGDGTRLSIL.